Each of the 10 T cell receptor beta chains below was sequenced from the same sample in a study of radiation and T cells in renal cell carcinoma. The sample's time point: baseline pretreatment blood. Documented treatment: 15 Gy SBRT to primary tumor, nephrectomy 4 weeks later. Profiling relied on immunoSEQ multiplex PCR, and the TCRdb table lists in-frame clones only, not all of them. The top ten hold around 4% of the sample, which has 150,000 or so clones, about 87% seen once. This specimen consisted of blood, obtained from a patient whose treatment included radiotherapy and nephrectomy. The receptors shown here come from a woman aged 70-85 years with renal cell carcinoma.

Remarks on this clone: At the DNA level, this CDR3 is encoded by other sequences in the same sample as well. This chain links TRBV27 with TRBJ1-2; D remains ambiguous. Per the germline V gene, CDR1 is MNHEY and CDR2 is SMNVEV (reference sequence). Trimming removed 2 bases from V and 0 bases from J, with 7 bases in between. The CDR3 has 14 residues. The CDR3, as DNA: TGTGCCAGCAGTTTAGGTGGGGCTAACTATGGCTACACCTTC. It codes for CASSLGGANYGYTF.

The rearrangement joins TRBV9 to TRBJ1-2, with 7 positions matching TRBD1. The ends lost 2 bases at V and 5 bases at J; junction bases unmatched: 3. The CDR3 contains 13 residues. Germline CDR1 reads SGDLS; CDR2 reads YYNGEE. The CDR3 sequence is CASSVEQGYGYTF. As DNA, the CDR3 is TGTGCCAGCAGCGTTGAACAGGGGTATGGCTACACCTTC. Full variable domain (remainder filled in from reference TRBV9 and TRBJ1-2): DSGVTQTPKHLITATGQRVTLRCSPRSGDLSVYWYQQSLDQGLQFLIQYYNGEERAKGNILERFSAQQFPDLHSELNLSSLELGDSALYFCASSVEQGYGYTFGSGTRLTVV.

The J gene is TRBJ2-7, the V gene TRBV28, with 7 bases lining up with TRBD1. The CDR3 spans 16 residues. Per the germline V gene, CDR1 is MDHEN and CDR2 is SYDVKM. Unmatched junction bases numbered 7, after V lost 2 bases and J lost 0 bases. The CDR3 region is CASSLIGTAYSYEQYF. DNA for the CDR3: TGTGCCAGCAGTTTAATTGGGACAGCGTACTCCTACGAGCAGTACTTC.

The rearrangement joins TRBV19 to TRBJ1-2, with D unresolved. Per the germline V gene, CDR1 is LNHDA and CDR2 is SQIVND (reference sequence). With 0 bases removed from V and 5 bases from J, the gap between germline ends came to 10 bases. The CDR3 is 14 residues long. The CDR3 sequence is CASSIDTVRYGYTF. The CDR3 nucleotides read TGTGCCAGTAGTATAGATACGGTACGGTATGGCTACACCTTC.

The chain joins TRBV6-6 to TRBJ1-1; no clear D gene. The germline CDR1 and CDR2 sequences are MNHNY and SVGAGI (reference sequence). The V end was cut by 4 bases, the J end by 8 bases, with 8 bases between. The CDR3 covers 11 residues. In nucleotides, the CDR3 is TGTGCCAGCAGTTCGGTTGAGGAAGCTTTCTTT. This codes for CASSSVEEAFF.

The chain employs TRBV4-2 and TRBJ1-1; D call uncertain. This CDR3 contains 15 residues. Deletions cut 1 base from V and 3 bases from J, with 12 bases between. In germline, CDR1 is LGHNA, CDR2 YNFKEQ. As DNA, the CDR3 is TGTGCCAGCAGCCAAGTTGACCCCGGGGACACTGAAGCTTTCTTT. It encodes CASSQVDPGDTEAFF.

This rearrangement joins TRBV5-6 to TRBJ1-5, with unresolved D. V was trimmed by 0 bases and J by 2 bases, leaving 9 bases between them. Germline V gives CDR1 SGHDT, CDR2 YYEEEE. The CDR3 length is 15 residues. CDR3 DNA: TGTGCCAGCAGCTTGGGTGGGGATGGCAATCAGCCCCAGCATTTT. Amino acid sequence: CASSLGGDGNQPQHF. Together with reference TRBV5-6 and TRBJ1-5, the CDR3 gives the full variable domain: DAGVTQSPTHLIKTRGQQVTLRCSPKSGHDTVSWYQQALGQGPQFIFQYYEEEERQRGNFPDRFSGHQFPNYSSELNVNALLLGDSALYLCASSLGGDGNQPQHFGDGTRLSIL.

J is TRBJ1-5 and V is TRBV30; the match to TRBD1 covers 8 bases. The CDR3 totals 14 residues. Losses at the gene ends were 3 bases for V and 7 bases for J; bases not matched to a gene: 8. The germline gives CDR1 GTSNPN, CDR2 SVGIG (reference sequence). In nucleotides, the CDR3 is TGTGCCTGGAGGGCTACAGGGGGTGGGCAGCCCCAGCATTTT. It is translated as CAWRATGGGQPQHF.

The rearrangement links TRBV20-1 to TRBJ2-5, with a possible D match to TRBD1 (6 bases). The end of the DNA is better explained by TRBJ2-7, so the J call may be wrong. Germline lookup yields CDR1 DFQATT and CDR2 SNEGSKA (reference sequence). The CDR3 is 11 residues long. CDR3 bases: TGCAGTGCTAGGGCAGGGGTCGAGCAGTACTTC. It encodes CSARAGVEQYF.

This rearrangement joins TRBV29-1 to TRBJ2-3, with D tentatively TRBD2 (6 bases). Germline V lookup: CDR1 SQVTM, CDR2 ANQGSEA. The CDR3 runs to 11 residues. V lost 5 bases to trimming and J lost 6 bases, with 9 bases between them. CDR3 protein: CSVSSGDTQYF. The CDR3 DNA is TGCAGCGTTTCCAGCGGGGATACGCAGTATTTT.